This T cell receptor beta chain was found in a study of T cells in Graves' hyperthyroidism and ophthalmopathy. This clonotype was recorded many times. V was cut by 3 bases and J by 6 bases, with 9 bases left in between. CDR1 and CDR2 from the germline V gene are MDHEN and SYDVKM. The CDR3 is made up of 12 amino acids. Hyperthyroidism in the patients, aged 18 to 65, was newly diagnosed and under 2 months in duration. What was amplified from RNA transcripts were TCR beta CDR3 regions. First-round RT-PCR with HTBI primers amplified the TCR CDR3 region. TCRdb itself ran the multiplex PCR reads through MiXCR, one entry per CDR3 protein. Of roughly 290,000 distinct CDR3 sequences in the sample, roughly an eighth were seen once.

This receptor was identified in a woman aged 35 to 49 with Graves' hyperthyroidism. Material: blood. The rearrangement links TRBV28 to TRBJ2-7; D perhaps matches TRBD2 (6 bases). DNA of the CDR3: TGTGCCAGCAGTTTCCGGCGGGGCGAGCAGTACTTC. This translates into CASSFRRGEQYF.